This entry describes one T cell receptor (beta chain). Its antigen remains unidentified. A read error may be the cause here, since a much bigger clone is one base away. The CDR3 has 13 residues. Unmatched junction bases numbered 5, after V lost 8 bases and J lost 1 base. CDR1 and CDR2 (germline): SQVTM, ANQGSEA. This specimen belongs to a study of T cell repertoires in cytomegalovirus infection. As for the study in general: CMV infection and matching HLA type were both indicated by public TCR beta signatures. Whole-study findings and limits: HLA-C-restricted, CMV-specific TCR beta clonotypes were dominant ex vivo. Carriers of CMV and the relevant HLA type were discriminated by public TCR beta frequency.

A single record per CDR3 protein comes from TCRdb applying MiXCR to the reads. The sample contains some 270,000 distinct CDR3 sequences, approximately 17% of which appear only once. The sequencing sample was made of CD8+ T cells from PBMCs. The chain combines TRBV29-1 with TRBJ1-2; TRBD1 matches at 9 bases. The source is a human donor in good health (CMV status not recorded). Some clones in this sample may be carry-over from other donors' samples. The chain's CDR3 is CSLDRGINYGYTF. Here the CDR3 DNA reads TGCAGCCTCGACAGGGGGATTAACTATGGCTACACCTTC.